The 8 T cell receptor beta chains presented below share a single source sample, sequenced in a study of identical twins (TCRdb year 2016). Library creation used 5' RACE. TCRdb records Illumina HiSeq 2000 as the sequencer. TCRdb passed the public sequencing reads through fastp at Q25 and MiXCR, retaining productive beta sequences. CDR3 protein sequences are deduplicated, and each keeps its most common genes and DNA. Recorded for this sample are under 1 million distinct CDR3 sequences; around 12% of them occurred a single time. Around 1.5% of the sample comes from the top ten. These data also formed part of another study, on yellow fever vaccine responses in identical twins.

The sample taken for sequencing was PBMCs. Receptor source: a woman aged 18-29 years in good health.

The chain recombines TRBV28 with TRBJ2-7; the D is unclear. Trimming pared 2 bases from V and 6 bases from J, leaving 8 bases between. The length of the CDR3 is 12 residues. Germline V gene sequence: CDR1 MDHEN, CDR2 SYDVKM. The CDR3 loop reads CASSLMRVEQYF. The DNA of the CDR3 is TGTGCCAGCAGTTTAATGCGTGTCGAGCAGTACTTC.

This clonotype turned up a few times. This chain joins TRBV20-1 and TRBJ2-1; weak D call: TRBD2 (5 bases). The CDR3 has 12 residues. V dropped 3 bases and J dropped 8 bases, with 11 bases sitting between them. Germline loops: CDR1 DFQATT, CDR2 SNEGSKA (reference sequence). CDR3 protein: CSASARGDEQFF. The CDR3 DNA reads as TGCAGTGCTAGCGCACGGGGAGATGAGCAGTTCTTC.

V is TRBV3-1 and J is TRBJ2-4; D is unclear. Germline CDR1 and CDR2: LGHDT and YNNKEL (reference sequence). CDR3 size: 14 residues. V was pared by 0 bases and J by 6 bases, with 9 bases between. CDR3 in DNA: TGTGCCAGCAGCCAAGATGTTAAGTTAAACATTCAGTACTTC. Encoded protein: CASSQDVKLNIQYF.

V and J are TRBV10-3 and TRBJ1-3; D unclear. CDR3 size: 13 residues. The ends were cut back, 8 bases at V and 4 bases at J, with 12 bases in the middle. CDR1 is ENHRY, CDR2 SYGVKD, per germline. The DNA of the CDR3 is TGTGCCATCGGTCCGGTCCCCGGAAACACCATATATTTT. It is translated as CAIGPVPGNTIYF.

The chain combines TRBV2 with TRBJ1-1, with D unresolved. Trimming pared 5 bases from V and 5 bases from J, leaving 18 bases between. Germline V lookup: CDR1 SNHLY, CDR2 FYNNEI. The CDR3 loop spans 15 amino acids. DNA for the CDR3: TGTGCCAGCAGTCCTGAGGCATTCCAAAAGACTGAAGCTTTCTTT. It yields the protein CASSPEAFQKTEAFF.

This clonotype has more than one count but fewer than ten. The chain combines TRBV13 with TRBJ2-1, with no clear D. Germline values: CDR1 PRHDT, CDR2 FYEKMQ (reference sequence). Between the trimmed V and J ends, which lost 0 bases and 6 bases, there was a span of 9 bases. This CDR3 spans 14 amino acids. The CDR3 sequence is CASSLGASPNEQFF. In DNA form, the CDR3 reads TGTGCCAGCAGCTTAGGGGCCAGCCCCAATGAGCAGTTCTTC. The variable domain in full, with the rest retrieved from reference TRBV13 and TRBJ2-1, is AAGVIQSPRHLIKEKRETATLKCYPIPRHDTVYWYQQGPGQDPQFLISFYEKMQSDKGSIPDRFSAQQFSDYHSELNMSSLELGDSALYFCASSLGASPNEQFFGPGTRLTVL.

This clonotype has a handful of counts. This sequence joins TRBV11-2 and TRBJ2-5, with D perhaps matching TRBD2 (6 bases). CDR1 is SGHAT and CDR2 is FQNNGV in the germline V gene. The CDR3 consists of 15 residues. V lost 1 base and J 3 bases, leaving 12 bases between the germline ends. CDR3 coding DNA: TGTGCCAGCAGCTTAGGTAGCGGAGTTAAAGAGACCCAGTACTTC. Its protein is CASSLGSGVKETQYF. Based on the CDR3 plus reference TRBV11-2 and TRBJ2-5, the full variable domain is EAGVAQSPRYKIIEKRQSVAFWCNPISGHATLYWYQQILGQGPKLLIQFQNNGVVDDSQLPKDRFSAERLKGVDSTLKIQPAKLEDSAVYLCASSLGSGVKETQYFGPGTRLLVL.

The V call is TRBV10-3, the J call TRBJ1-3; TRBD1 matches at 8 bases. Germline V gives CDR1 ENHRY, CDR2 SYGVKD. Unmatched junction bases numbered 1, after V lost 2 bases and J lost 4 bases. CDR3 length: 14 residues. The CDR3: CAISERTGGNTIYF. The CDR3 bases are TGTGCCATCAGTGAGAGGACAGGGGGAAACACCATATATTTT.